This T cell receptor beta chain was profiled in a study of naive and memory T cell subsets. Study outcomes and limitations: TCR transcript changes with activation or differentiation may affect this RNA method.

Ligated cDNA underwent four rounds of PCR with nested alpha and beta constant region primers and SP2. Blood and skin TCR RNA was reverse transcribed with alpha and beta constant primers. TCRdb called the 5' RACE reads again in MiXCR, with one record for every CDR3 protein. The sample yields 55,000 to 70,000 distinct CDR3 sequences, roughly 7% seen once. The library had UMIs added by 3' ligation of an oligonucleotide to TCR cDNA. Whole-blood samples were more than 2 ml of peripheral blood from healthy adult volunteers. Unsorted total RNA, roughly 1 to 1,100 ng, was DNase treated before reverse transcription. Notes on this clonotype: Its target is not known.

The CDR3 contains 18 residues. Looked up from germline, CDR1 is MNHEY and CDR2 is SVGAGI. The J segment lost 4 bases and the V segment lost 2 bases, leaving 10 bases of the junction unmatched. This clonotype was obtained from a male donor in good health. The chain recombines TRBV6-5 with TRBJ2-6; 8 bases map to TRBD1. This CDR3 is CASSYARTGFEGANVLTF. The CDR3 DNA follows: TGTGCCAGCAGTTACGCTCGGACAGGGTTCGAAGGGGCCAACGTCCTGACTTTC.